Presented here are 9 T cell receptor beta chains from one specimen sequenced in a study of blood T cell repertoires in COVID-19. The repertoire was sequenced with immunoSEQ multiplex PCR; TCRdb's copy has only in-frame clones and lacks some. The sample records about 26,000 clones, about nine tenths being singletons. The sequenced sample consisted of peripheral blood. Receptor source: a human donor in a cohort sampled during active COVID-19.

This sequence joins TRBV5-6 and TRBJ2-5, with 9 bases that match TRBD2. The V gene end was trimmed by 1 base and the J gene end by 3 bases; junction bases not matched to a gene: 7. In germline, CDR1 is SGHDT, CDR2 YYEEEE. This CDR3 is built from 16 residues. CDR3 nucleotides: TGTGCCAGCAGCTTGCTAGGGGGACTAGCAGAAGAGACCCAGTACTTC. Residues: CASSLLGGLAEETQYF.

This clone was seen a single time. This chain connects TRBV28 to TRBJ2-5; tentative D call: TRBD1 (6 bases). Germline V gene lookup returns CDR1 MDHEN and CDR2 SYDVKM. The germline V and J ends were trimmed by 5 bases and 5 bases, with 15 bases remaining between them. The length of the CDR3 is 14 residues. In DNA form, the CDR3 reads TGTGCCAGCAGTCCCCGGTGGGGGCTGGAGACCCAGTACTTC. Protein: CASSPRWGLETQYF. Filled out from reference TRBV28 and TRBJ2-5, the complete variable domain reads DVKVTQSSRYLVKRTGEKVFLECVQDMDHENMFWYRQDPGLGLRLIYFSYDVKMKEKGDIPEGYSVSREKKERFSLILESASTNQTSMYLCASSPRWGLETQYFGPGTRLLVL.

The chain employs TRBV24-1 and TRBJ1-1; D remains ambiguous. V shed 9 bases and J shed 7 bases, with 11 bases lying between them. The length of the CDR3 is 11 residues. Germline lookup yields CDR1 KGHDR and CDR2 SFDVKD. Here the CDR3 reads CATAPRDEAFF. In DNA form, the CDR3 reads TGTGCCACCGCTCCGAGGGATGAAGCTTTCTTT.

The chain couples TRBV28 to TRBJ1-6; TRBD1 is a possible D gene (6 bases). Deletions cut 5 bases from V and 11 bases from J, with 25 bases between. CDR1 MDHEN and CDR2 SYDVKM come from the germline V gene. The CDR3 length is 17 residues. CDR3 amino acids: CASSATRIWGGGAPLHF. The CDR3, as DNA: TGTGCCAGCAGTGCAACCCGAATTTGGGGGGGCGGGGCACCCCTCCACTTT.

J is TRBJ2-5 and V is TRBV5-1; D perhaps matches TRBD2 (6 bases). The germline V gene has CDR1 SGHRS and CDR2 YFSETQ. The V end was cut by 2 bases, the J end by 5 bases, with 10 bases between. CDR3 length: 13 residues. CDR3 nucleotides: TGCGCCAGCAGCTTTTCTAGCGTGGAGACCCAGTACTTC. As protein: CASSFSSVETQYF.

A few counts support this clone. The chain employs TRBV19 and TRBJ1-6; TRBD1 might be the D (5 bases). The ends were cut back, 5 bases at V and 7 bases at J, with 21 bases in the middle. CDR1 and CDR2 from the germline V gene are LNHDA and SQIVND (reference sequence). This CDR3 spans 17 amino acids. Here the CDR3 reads CASSYLNPGLKNSPLHF. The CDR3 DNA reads TGTGCCAGTAGTTACCTAAACCCGGGACTTAAGAATTCACCCCTCCACTTT.

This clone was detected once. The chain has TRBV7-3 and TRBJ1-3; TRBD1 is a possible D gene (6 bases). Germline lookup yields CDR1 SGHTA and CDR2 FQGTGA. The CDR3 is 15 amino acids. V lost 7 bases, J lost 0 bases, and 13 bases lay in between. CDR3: CASTNVDSSGNTIYF. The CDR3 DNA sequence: TGTGCCAGCACCAACGTGGACAGCTCTGGAAACACCATATATTTT.

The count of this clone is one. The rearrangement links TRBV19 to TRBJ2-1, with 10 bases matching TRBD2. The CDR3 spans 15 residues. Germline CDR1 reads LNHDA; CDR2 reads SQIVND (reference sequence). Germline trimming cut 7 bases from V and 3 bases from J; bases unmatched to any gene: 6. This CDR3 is CASKEASGSYNEQFF. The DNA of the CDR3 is TGTGCCAGTAAGGAGGCTAGCGGGAGCTACAATGAGCAGTTCTTC. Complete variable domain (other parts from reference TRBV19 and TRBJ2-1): DGGITQSPKYLFRKEGQNVTLSCEQNLNHDAMYWYRQDPGQGLRLIYYSQIVNDFQKGDIAEGYSVSREKKESFPLTVTSAQKNPTAFYLCASKEASGSYNEQFFGPGTRLTVL.

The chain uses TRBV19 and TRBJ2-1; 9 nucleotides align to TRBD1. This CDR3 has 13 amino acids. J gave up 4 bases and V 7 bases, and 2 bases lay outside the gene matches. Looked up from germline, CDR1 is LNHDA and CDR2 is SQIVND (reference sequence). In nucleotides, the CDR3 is TGTGCCAGTAACAGGGGGCCGTACAATGAGCAGTTCTTC. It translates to CASNRGPYNEQFF.